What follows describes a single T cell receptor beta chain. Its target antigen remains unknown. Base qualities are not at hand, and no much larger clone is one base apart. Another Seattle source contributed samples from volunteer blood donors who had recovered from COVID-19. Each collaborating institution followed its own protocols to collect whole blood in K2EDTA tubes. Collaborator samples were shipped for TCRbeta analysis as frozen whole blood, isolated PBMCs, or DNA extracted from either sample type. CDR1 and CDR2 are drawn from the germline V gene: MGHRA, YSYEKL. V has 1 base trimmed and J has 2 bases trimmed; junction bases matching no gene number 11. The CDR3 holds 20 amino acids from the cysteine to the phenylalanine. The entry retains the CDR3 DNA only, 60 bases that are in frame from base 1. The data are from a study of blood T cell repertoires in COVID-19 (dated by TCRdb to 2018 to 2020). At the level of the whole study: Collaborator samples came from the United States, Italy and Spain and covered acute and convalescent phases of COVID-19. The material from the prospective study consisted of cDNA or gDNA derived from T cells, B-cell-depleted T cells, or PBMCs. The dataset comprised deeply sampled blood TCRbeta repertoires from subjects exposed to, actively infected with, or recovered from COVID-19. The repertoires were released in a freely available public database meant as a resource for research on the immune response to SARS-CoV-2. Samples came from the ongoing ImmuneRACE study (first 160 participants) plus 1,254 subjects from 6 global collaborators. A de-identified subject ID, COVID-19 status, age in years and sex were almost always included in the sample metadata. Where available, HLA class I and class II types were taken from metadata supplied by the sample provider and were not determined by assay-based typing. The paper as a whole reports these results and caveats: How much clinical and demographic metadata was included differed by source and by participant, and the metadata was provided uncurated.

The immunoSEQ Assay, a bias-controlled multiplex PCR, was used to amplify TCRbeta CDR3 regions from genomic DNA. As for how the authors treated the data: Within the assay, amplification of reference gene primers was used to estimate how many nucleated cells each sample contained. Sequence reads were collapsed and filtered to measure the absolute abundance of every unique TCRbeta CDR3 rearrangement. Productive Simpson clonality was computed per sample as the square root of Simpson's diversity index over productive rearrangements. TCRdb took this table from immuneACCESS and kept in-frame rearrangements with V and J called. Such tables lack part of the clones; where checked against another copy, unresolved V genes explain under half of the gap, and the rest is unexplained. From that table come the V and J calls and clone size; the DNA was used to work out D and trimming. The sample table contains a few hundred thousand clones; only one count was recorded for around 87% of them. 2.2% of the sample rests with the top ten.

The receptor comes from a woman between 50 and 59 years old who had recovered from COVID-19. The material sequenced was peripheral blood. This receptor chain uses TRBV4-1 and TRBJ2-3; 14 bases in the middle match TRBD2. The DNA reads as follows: TGCGCCAGCAGCCAAGCTCTTGGGACTAGCGGGGGACACCACACAGATACGCAGTATTTT. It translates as CASSQALGTSGGHHTDTQYF.